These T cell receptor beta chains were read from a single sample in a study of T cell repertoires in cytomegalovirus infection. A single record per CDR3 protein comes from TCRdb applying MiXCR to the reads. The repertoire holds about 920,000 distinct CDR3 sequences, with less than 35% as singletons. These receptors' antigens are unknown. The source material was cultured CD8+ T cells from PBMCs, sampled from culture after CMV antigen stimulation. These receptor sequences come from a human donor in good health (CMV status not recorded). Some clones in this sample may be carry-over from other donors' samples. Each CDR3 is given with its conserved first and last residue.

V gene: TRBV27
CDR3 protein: CASSLDSQRDQPQHF

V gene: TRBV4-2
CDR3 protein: CASSQDVRDSLIRNYGYTF

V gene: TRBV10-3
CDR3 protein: CAIKVDRDETQYF

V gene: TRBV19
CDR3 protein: CANSMVRNTEAFF

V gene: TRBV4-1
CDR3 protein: CASSQGTPDNSPLHF

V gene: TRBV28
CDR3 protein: CASSWDSGQSSRFF

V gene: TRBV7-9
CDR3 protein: CASSSPKGPGVSYTF

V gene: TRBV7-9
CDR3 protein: CASSSPLAGGSDTQYF

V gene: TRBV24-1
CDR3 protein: CATSDPPTERGVTDTQYF

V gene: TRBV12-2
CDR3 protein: CASRLASLGPPRYEQYF

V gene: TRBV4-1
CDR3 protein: CASSHESATDTQYF

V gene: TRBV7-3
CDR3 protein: CASSPQGPEETQYF

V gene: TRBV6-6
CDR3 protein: CASSYSKDFSYEQYF

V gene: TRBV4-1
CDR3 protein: CASSQAGLAGRSYEQYF

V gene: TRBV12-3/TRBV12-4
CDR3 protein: CASTLGGIVYEQYF

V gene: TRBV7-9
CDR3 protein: CASRGAGGALNEQFF

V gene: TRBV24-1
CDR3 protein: CATSQTSSYNEQFF

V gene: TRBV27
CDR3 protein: CASSLMAQRDREDYGYTF

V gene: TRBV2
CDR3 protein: CVSSEGRPQDEQYF

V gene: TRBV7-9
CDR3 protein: CASSLEAWPNYEQFF

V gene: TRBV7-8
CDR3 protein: CASSLEQGLRELFF

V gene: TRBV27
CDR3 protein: CASSYRAGGYEQYF

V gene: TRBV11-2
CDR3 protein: CASSLDLRGTGNTIYF

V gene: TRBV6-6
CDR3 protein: CASSYSTSYNEQFF

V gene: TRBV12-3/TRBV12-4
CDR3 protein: CASNRGYTEAFF

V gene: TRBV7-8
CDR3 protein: CASSLAPDRGLNYGYTF

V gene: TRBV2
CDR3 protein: CASIPSVAGKKDTQYF

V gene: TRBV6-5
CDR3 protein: CASSYMGNQPQHF